This note documents a single T cell receptor beta chain sequence. This clonotype occurred many times. Within one base of it there is no much larger clone, and no base qualities were kept. TCR cDNA was made using 5'RACE template switching, a step that added a universal primer site and unique molecular identifiers. Priming for cDNA synthesis came from both the TCR alpha and TCR beta constant segments. Library amplification involved two PCR steps, and the second step added sample barcodes and sequencing adapters. Sequencing of libraries was performed on Illumina HiSeq 2500 (2x100 bp) or NovaSeq (2x150 bp). The authors processed their data as follows. Demultiplexing of reads and collapsing into UMI consensus sequences were performed with MIGEC, and V(D)J alignment was carried out with MiXCR. Vaccine-responding clonotypes were defined with edgeR using replicate PBMC samples, requiring FDR below 0.01 and a log2 fold change above 5 up to day 15. Each bulk clonotype was labeled CD4 or CD8 based on which sequenced repertoire, CD4 or CD8, contained the clonotype at higher abundance. To estimate how each clone was distributed across memory phenotypes, clonotype frequencies in memory subsets were weighted by FACS-sorted cell numbers. TCRdb redid the processing of the public reads, applying fastp at Q25 and MiXCR, and retained in-frame beta chains. Every CDR3 protein is listed once, alongside the most common genes and DNA of its rows. These V and J calls originate from TCRdb's pipeline instead of the authors' own analysis. The sample table contains approximately 6,300 distinct CDR3 sequences; only one count was recorded for about 6.5% of them. The ten biggest clones cover approximately 60% of the sample.

These data belong to a study of T cells after yellow fever vaccination (dated by TCRdb to between 2018 and 2020). Looking at the study overall: Using CD3, CD45RA, CCR7 and CD95 staining, memory subsets (EM, EMRA, CM and Tscm) were sorted on a BD FACS Aria III. The SMART-Seq v4 Ultra Low Input RNA kit was used to prepare libraries from fractions with low cell numbers. To follow T-cell clones before and after both primary and booster YFV17D yellow fever vaccination, bulk TCR alpha and beta repertoires underwent longitudinal sequencing. The cohort comprised two healthy male donors, one aged 18 to 30 and one aged 30 to 40 years. Blood was collected at multiple timepoints before and after primary and secondary immunization, and bulk PBMC replicates and cell subsets were isolated. Memory subsets were sorted on days 0, 15 and 45 and at 18 months following primary vaccination, and on days 0, 15 and 45 following the 30-year booster.

The sample's treatment or condition, from its label and the paper: live attenuated yellow fever vaccine strain. A standard Ficoll-Paque protocol was used to isolate PBMCs from peripheral blood. For sorted memory subsets, RNA extraction was done with the RNeasy Micro Kit. What the work shows at the level of the full study, not this receptor alone: Compared with the primary T-cell response, the secondary T-cell response was faster but weaker, reaching its peak on day 5 rather than on day 15. On day 0, almost all vaccine-responding clonotypes were below detection in the sorted memory subsets. Most clones expanded after primary vaccination (almost 98% of CD4 and roughly 88% of CD8) were re-detected after the booster, suggesting that broad memory maintenance occurred. Only two donors were included in the study, so the extent to which the findings can be generalized is limited. A small fraction of clonotypes showed up in both the CD4 and CD8 compartments, probably as a result of convergent recombination. Computational filtering was needed because FACS-sorted repertoires could contain abundant contaminating clonotypes from the bulk population.

Germline trimming amounts to 3 bases on V and 5 bases on J, with 6 as the count of junction bases outside the gene matches. The CDR3, cysteine through phenylalanine, is 15 amino acids long. Left in the record is the CDR3 DNA by itself, 45 bases read in frame from the first base. The receptor was isolated from a man aged 18 to 29 who received the YFV17D yellow fever vaccine. The input for sequencing was PBMCs, either bulk or a sorted T-cell subset (CD4+, CD8+, memory, or dextramer-sorted; not recorded which), taken less than 18 days after the first yellow fever vaccination. The V gene is TRBV12-3 or TRBV12-4 and the J gene is TRBJ1-5; 8 bases in the middle match TRBD1. The DNA sequence is given as TGTGCCAGCAGTTTCCTCGGACAGGGCTATCAGCCCCAGCATTTT. This gives the protein CASSFLGQGYQPQHF.